Here is one TCR beta chain with its context. Its antigen is currently unknown. The sample is drawn from a study of cytomegalovirus exposure and HLA in healthy donors. Whole-study results and caveats: Segments of the TCR beta V type were, in most cases, productive about 90% or about 30% of the time in an earlier analysis. Three CMV-associated chains proved CMV antigen-specific in vitro. In a later analysis, HLA-C alleles had the fewest associated TCRs, DRB1 alleles the most.

PCR amplification relied on 60 Vbeta primers (plus 13 Jbeta primers). Sequencing used immunoSEQ multiplex PCR; TCRdb keeps in-frame clones, though not all of them. The data contain 150,000 to 200,000 clones, around four fifths of them singletons. The CDR3 has 13 residues. The ends were cut back, 2 bases at V and 4 bases at J, with 6 bases in the middle. Looked up from germline, CDR1 is KGHSH and CDR2 is LQKENI. This receptor was taken from a man in his late teens or twenties in good health and CMV-seronegative. Sequencing input: PBMCs. This chain links TRBV18 with TRBJ1-5; tentative D call: TRBD1 (5 bases). CDR3 DNA sequence: TGTGCCAGCTCACCAGGGGCAAATCAGCCCCAGCATTTT. Residues: CASSPGANQPQHF. Combining the CDR3 with reference TRBV18 and TRBJ1-5 gives the whole variable domain NAGVMQNPRHLVRRRGQEARLRCSPMKGHSHVYWYRQLPEEGLKFMVYLQKENIIDESGMPKERFSAEFPKEGPSILRIQQVVRGDSAAYFCASSPGANQPQHFGDGTRLSIL.